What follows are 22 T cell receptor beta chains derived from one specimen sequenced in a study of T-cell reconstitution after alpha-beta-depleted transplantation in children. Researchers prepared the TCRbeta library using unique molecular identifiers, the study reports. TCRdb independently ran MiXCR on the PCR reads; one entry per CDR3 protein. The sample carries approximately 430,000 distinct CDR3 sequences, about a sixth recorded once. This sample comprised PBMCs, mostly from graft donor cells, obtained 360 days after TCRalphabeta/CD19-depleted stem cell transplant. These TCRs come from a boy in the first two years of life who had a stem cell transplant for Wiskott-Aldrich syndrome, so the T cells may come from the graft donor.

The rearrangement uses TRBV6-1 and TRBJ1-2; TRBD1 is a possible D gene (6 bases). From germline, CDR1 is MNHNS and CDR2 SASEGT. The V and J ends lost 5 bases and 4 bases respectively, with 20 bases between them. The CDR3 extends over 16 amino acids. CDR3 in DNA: TGTGCCAGCAGTCCTGACAGGCTGGGGGCTCTCTATGGCTACACCTTC. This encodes CASSPDRLGALYGYTF.

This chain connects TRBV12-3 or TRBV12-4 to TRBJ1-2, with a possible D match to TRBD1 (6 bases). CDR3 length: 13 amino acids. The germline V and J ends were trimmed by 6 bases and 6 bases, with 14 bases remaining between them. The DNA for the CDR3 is TGTGCCAGCAGCTCGCAGGGGATGGATGGCTACACCTTC. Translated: CASSSQGMDGYTF.

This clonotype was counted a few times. CDR3 sequence reads: CASSPQPPGGELFF. CDR3 DNA sequence: TGTGCCAGCTCACCACAACCCCCGGGGGGGGAGCTGTTTTTT. The chain couples TRBV18 to TRBJ2-2; D may be TRBD2 (5 bases). Germline-derived CDR1 and CDR2 are KGHSH and LQKENI. The CDR3 spans 14 residues. V lost 1 base to trimming and J lost 8 bases, with 11 bases between them.

The CDR3 DNA follows: TGTGCCAGCAGTTTTCCTGCGGCGGGCTCCTACAATGAGCAGTTCTTC. This encodes CASSFPAAGSYNEQFF. V gene TRBV12-3 or TRBV12-4 combines with J gene TRBJ2-1, with a tentative D call TRBD2 (5 bases). CDR3 length equals 16 residues. V lost 3 bases and J 0 bases, leaving 12 bases between the germline ends.

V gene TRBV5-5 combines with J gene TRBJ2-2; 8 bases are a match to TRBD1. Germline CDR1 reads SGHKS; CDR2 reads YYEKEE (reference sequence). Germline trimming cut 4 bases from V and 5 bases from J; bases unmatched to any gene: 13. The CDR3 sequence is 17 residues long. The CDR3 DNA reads TGTGCCAGCAGCGTGCGGTCTCAGGGGGCCTGGACCGGGGAGCTGTTTTTT. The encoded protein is CASSVRSQGAWTGELFF.

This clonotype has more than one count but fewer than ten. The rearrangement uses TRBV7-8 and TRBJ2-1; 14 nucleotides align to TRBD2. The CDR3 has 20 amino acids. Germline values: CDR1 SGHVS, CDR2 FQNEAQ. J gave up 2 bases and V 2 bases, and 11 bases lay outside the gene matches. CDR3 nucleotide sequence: TGTGCCAGCAGCTTAATTAGACTAGCGGGAGGGCTAATAGCCTACAATGAGCAGTTCTTC. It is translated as CASSLIRLAGGLIAYNEQFF.

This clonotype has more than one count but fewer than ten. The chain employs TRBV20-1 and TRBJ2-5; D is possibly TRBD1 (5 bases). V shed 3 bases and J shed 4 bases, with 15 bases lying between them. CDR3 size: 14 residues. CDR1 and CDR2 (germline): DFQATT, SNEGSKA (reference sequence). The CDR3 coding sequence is TGCAGTGCTAGGAGTCAGGGCTGGGGAGAGACCCAGTACTTC. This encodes CSARSQGWGETQYF.

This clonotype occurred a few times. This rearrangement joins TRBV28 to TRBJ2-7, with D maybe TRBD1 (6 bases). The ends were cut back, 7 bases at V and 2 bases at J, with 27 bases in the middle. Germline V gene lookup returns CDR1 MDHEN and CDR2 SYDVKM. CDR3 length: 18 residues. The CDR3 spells CASKLEGESPQITYEQYF. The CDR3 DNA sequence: TGTGCCAGCAAGCTCGAGGGGGAATCGCCCCAGATAACCTACGAGCAGTACTTC.

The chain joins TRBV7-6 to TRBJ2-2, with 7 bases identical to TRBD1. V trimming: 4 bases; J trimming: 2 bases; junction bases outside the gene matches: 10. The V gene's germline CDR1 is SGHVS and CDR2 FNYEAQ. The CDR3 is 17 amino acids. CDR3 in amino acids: CASSSKPGQLNTGELFF. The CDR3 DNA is TGTGCCAGCAGCTCAAAACCGGGACAGCTAAACACCGGGGAGCTGTTTTTT.

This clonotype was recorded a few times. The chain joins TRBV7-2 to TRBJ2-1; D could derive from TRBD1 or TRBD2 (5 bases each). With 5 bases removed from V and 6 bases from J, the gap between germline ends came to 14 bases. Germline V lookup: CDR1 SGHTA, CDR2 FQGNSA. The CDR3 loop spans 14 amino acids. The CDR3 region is CASSLVPGTNEQFF. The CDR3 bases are TGTGCCAGCAGCCTCGTCCCGGGGACCAATGAGCAGTTCTTC. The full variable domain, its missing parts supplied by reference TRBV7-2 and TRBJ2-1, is GAGVSQSPSNKVTEKGKDVELRCDPISGHTALYWYRQSLGQGLEFLIYFQGNSAPDKSGLPSDRFSAERTGGSVSTLTIQRTQQEDSAVYLCASSLVPGTNEQFFGPGTRLTVL.

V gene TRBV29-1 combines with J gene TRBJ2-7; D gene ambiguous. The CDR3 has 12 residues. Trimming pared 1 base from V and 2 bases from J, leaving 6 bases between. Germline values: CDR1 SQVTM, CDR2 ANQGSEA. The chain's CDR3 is CSVEGATYEQYF. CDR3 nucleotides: TGCAGCGTTGAAGGGGCAACCTACGAGCAGTACTTC.

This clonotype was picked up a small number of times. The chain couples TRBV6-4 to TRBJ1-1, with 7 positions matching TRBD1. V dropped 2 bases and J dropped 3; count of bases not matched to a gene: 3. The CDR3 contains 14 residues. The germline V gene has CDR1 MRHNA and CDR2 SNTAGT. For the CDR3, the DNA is TGTGCCAGCAGTGACGGGACAGTTGACACTGAAGCTTTCTTT. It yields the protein CASSDGTVDTEAFF.

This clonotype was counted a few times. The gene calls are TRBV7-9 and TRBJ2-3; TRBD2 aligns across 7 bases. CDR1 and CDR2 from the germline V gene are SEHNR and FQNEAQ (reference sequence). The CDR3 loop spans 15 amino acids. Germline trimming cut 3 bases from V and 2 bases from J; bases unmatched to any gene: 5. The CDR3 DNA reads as TGTGCCAGCAGCTTGACTAGCCGAGACACAGATACGCAGTATTTT. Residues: CASSLTSRDTDTQYF.

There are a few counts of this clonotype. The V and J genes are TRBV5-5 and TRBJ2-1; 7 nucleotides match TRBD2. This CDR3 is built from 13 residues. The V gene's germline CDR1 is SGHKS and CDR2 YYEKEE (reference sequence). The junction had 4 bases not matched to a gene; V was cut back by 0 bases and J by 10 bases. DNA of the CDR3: TGTGCCAGCAGCTTGGGAGGGGAGGGCGAGCAGTTCTTC. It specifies CASSLGGEGEQFF.

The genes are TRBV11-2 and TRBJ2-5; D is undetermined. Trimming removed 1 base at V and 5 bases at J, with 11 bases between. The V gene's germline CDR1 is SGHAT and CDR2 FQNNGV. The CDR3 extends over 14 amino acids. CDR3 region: CASSLGSLEETQYF. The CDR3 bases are TGTGCCAGCAGCTTAGGGAGCTTGGAGGAGACCCAGTACTTC.

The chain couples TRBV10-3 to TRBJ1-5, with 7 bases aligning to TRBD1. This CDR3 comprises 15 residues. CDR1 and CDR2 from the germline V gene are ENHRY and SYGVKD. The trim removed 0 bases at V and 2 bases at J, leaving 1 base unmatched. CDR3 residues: CAISESGTGNQPQHF. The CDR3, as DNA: TGTGCCATCAGTGAGTCGGGGACAGGCAATCAGCCCCAGCATTTT.

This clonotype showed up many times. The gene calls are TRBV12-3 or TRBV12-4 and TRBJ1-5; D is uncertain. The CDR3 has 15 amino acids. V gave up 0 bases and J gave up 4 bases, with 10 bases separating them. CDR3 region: CASSLALNYNQPQHF. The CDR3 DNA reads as TGTGCCAGCAGTTTAGCGCTTAACTATAATCAGCCCCAGCATTTT.

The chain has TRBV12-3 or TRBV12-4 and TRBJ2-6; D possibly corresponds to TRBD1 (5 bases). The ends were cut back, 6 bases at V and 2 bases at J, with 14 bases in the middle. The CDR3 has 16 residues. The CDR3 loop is CASRRNRIAGANVLTF. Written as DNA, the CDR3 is TGTGCCAGCAGACGCAACAGGATTGCTGGGGCCAACGTCCTGACTTTC.

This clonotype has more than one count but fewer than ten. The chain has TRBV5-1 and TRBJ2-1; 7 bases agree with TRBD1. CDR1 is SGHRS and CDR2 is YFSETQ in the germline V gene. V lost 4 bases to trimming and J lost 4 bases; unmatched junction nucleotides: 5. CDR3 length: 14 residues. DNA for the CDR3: TGCGCCAGCAGCCAGACAGGGCGGTACAATGAGCAGTTCTTC. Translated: CASSQTGRYNEQFF.

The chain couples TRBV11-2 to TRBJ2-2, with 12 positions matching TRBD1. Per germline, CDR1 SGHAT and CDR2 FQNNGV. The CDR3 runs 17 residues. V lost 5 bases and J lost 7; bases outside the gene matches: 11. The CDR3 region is CASSPWRGQGAIGELFF. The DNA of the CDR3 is TGTGCCAGCAGCCCCTGGCGGGGACAGGGGGCGATCGGGGAGCTGTTTTTT.

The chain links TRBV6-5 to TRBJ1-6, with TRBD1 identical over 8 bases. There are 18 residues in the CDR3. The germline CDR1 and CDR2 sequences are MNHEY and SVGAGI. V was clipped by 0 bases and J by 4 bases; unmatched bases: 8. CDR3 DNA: TGTGCCAGCAGTTACTCTGGGACAGGAAGTTTTTATAATTCACCCCTCCACTTT. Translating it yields CASSYSGTGSFYNSPLHF.

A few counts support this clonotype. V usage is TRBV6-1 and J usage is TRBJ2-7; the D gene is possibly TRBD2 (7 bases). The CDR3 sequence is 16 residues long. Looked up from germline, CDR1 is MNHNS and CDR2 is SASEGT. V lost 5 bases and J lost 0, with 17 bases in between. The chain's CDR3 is CASSRFGGRNSYEQYF. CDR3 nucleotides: TGTGCCAGCAGTAGATTCGGGGGGCGAAACTCCTACGAGCAGTACTTC.